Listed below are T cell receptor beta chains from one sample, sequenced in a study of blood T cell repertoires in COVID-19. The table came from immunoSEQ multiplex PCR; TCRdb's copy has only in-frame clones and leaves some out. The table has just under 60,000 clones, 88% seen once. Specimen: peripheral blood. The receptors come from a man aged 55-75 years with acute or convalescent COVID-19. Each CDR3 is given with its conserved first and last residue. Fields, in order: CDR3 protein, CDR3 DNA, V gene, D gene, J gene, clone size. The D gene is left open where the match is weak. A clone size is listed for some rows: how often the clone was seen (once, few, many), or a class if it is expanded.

CDR3 protein: CASSYSEGSLYGYTF; CDR3 DNA: TGTGCCAGCAGTTACTCCGAGGGCTCTCTCTATGGCTACACCTTC; V gene: TRBV6-5; D gene: -; J gene: TRBJ1-2; clone size: -
CDR3 protein: CARQDRNTGELFF; CDR3 DNA: TGTGCCAGACAGGACCGAAACACCGGGGAGCTGTTTTTT; V gene: TRBV6-5; D gene: -; J gene: TRBJ2-2; clone size: -
CDR3 protein: CASSLVQYLNTEAFF; CDR3 DNA: TGTGCCAGCAGCTTGGTACAGTACTTGAACACTGAAGCTTTCTTT; V gene: TRBV5-6; D gene: -; J gene: TRBJ1-1; clone size: few
CDR3 protein: CASSFSGGRVYGYTF; CDR3 DNA: TGTGCCAGCAGTTTCTCGGGGGGCAGAGTCTATGGCTACACCTTC; V gene: TRBV28; D gene: -; J gene: TRBJ1-2; clone size: -
CDR3 protein: CASSLRAGSGADTQYF; CDR3 DNA: TGCGCCAGCAGCTTGAGGGCGGGATCTGGGGCGGATACGCAGTATTTT; V gene: TRBV5-1; D gene: -; J gene: TRBJ2-3; clone size: -
CDR3 protein: CASLPDRAGYNEQFF; CDR3 DNA: TGTGCCAGCCTCCCGGACAGGGCGGGCTACAATGAGCAGTTCTTC; V gene: TRBV2; D gene: TRBD1; J gene: TRBJ2-1; clone size: -
CDR3 protein: CASSQKWTGVVTEAFF; CDR3 DNA: TGTGCCAGCAGCCAGAAATGGACAGGTGTCGTCACTGAAGCTTTCTTT; V gene: TRBV27; D gene: TRBD1; J gene: TRBJ1-1; clone size: -
CDR3 protein: CASSLGTGQAGGYTF; CDR3 DNA: TGTGCCAGCAGCTTAGGGACAGGACAGGCCGGGGGCTACACCTTC; V gene: TRBV7-9; D gene: TRBD1; J gene: TRBJ1-2; clone size: -
CDR3 protein: CSVKKGDYGYTF; CDR3 DNA: TGCAGCGTTAAGAAAGGGGACTATGGCTACACCTTC; V gene: TRBV29-1; D gene: -; J gene: TRBJ1-2; clone size: -
CDR3 protein: CSVRDNTDTQYF; CDR3 DNA: TGCAGCGTGCGGGATAACACAGATACGCAGTATTTT; V gene: TRBV29-1; D gene: -; J gene: TRBJ2-3; clone size: -
CDR3 protein: CASSFQSSTDTQYF; CDR3 DNA: TGCGCCAGCAGCTTCCAGTCAAGCACAGATACGCAGTATTTT; V gene: TRBV5-1; D gene: -; J gene: TRBJ2-3; clone size: -
CDR3 protein: CASSTSGDGTGELFF; CDR3 DNA: TGTGCCAGTAGTACTAGCGGGGACGGGACCGGGGAGCTGTTTTTT; V gene: TRBV19; D gene: TRBD2; J gene: TRBJ2-2; clone size: -
CDR3 protein: CASSIMVDRRRLNSSGVPEQFF; CDR3 DNA: TGTGCCAGTAGTATTATGGTCGATCGGAGGCGTTTAAACTCTAGCGGGGTCCCTGAGCAGTTCTTC; V gene: TRBV19; D gene: TRBD2; J gene: TRBJ2-1; clone size: -
CDR3 protein: CASSPGGSKDEQYF; CDR3 DNA: TGTGCCAGCAGTCCAGGGGGTTCAAAGGACGAGCAGTACTTC; V gene: TRBV28; D gene: TRBD1; J gene: TRBJ2-7; clone size: -
CDR3 protein: CASSQTSNTGELFF; CDR3 DNA: TGCGCCAGCAGCCAAACTTCGAACACCGGGGAGCTGTTTTTT; V gene: TRBV4-1; D gene: -; J gene: TRBJ2-2; clone size: -
CDR3 protein: CASSRKAGGPECEQYF; CDR3 DNA: TGTGCCAGCAGTAGAAAAGCGGGAGGGCCTGAGTGCGAGCAGTACTTC; V gene: TRBV6-6; D gene: TRBD2; J gene: TRBJ2-7; clone size: -
CDR3 protein: CASTGGGTYEQYF; CDR3 DNA: TGTGCCAGCACTGGGGGGGGAACCTACGAGCAGTACTTC; V gene: TRBV2; D gene: TRBD2; J gene: TRBJ2-7; clone size: -
CDR3 protein: CSAGGAFF; CDR3 DNA: TGCAGTGCCGGGGGAGCTTTCTTT; V gene: TRBV20-1; D gene: -; J gene: TRBJ1-1; clone size: -
CDR3 protein: CASSAFGDISYEQYF; CDR3 DNA: TGTGCCAGCAGTGCATTTGGGGACATCTCCTACGAGCAGTACTTC; V gene: TRBV2; D gene: -; J gene: TRBJ2-7; clone size: once
CDR3 protein: CASSPEGAGGGPQYF; CDR3 DNA: TGTGCCAGCAGTCCCGAGGGAGCGGGAGGTGGGCCCCAGTACTTC; V gene: TRBV27; D gene: TRBD2; J gene: TRBJ2-5; clone size: -
CDR3 protein: CSVTGGAGNNEQFF; CDR3 DNA: TGCAGCGTCACGGGGGGGGCAGGGAACAATGAGCAGTTCTTC; V gene: TRBV29-1; D gene: TRBD2; J gene: TRBJ2-1; clone size: -
CDR3 protein: CASSPSTGGDGYTF; CDR3 DNA: TGTGCCAGCTCACCCTCGACAGGGGGCGACGGCTACACCTTC; V gene: TRBV18; D gene: TRBD1; J gene: TRBJ1-2; clone size: -
CDR3 protein: CASSRIGTGTGELFF; CDR3 DNA: TGTGCCAGCAGCAGGATCGGGACAGGGACCGGGGAGCTGTTTTTT; V gene: TRBV11-2; D gene: TRBD1; J gene: TRBJ2-2; clone size: -
CDR3 protein: CASSELGGLAVGELFF; CDR3 DNA: TGTGCCAGCAGTGAGTTAGGGGGACTAGCTGTCGGGGAGCTGTTTTTT; V gene: TRBV2; D gene: TRBD2; J gene: TRBJ2-2; clone size: -
CDR3 protein: CASSIGLAGLNEQFF; CDR3 DNA: TGCGCCAGCAGCATCGGACTAGCGGGACTGAATGAGCAGTTCTTC; V gene: TRBV5-1; D gene: TRBD2; J gene: TRBJ2-1; clone size: -
CDR3 protein: CASRLAGGPYEQYF; CDR3 DNA: TGTGCCAGCAGATTAGCGGGAGGGCCTTACGAGCAGTACTTC; V gene: TRBV27; D gene: TRBD2; J gene: TRBJ2-7; clone size: -
CDR3 protein: CASSIQGQTEAFF; CDR3 DNA: TGTGCCAGTAGTATACAGGGGCAAACTGAAGCTTTCTTT; V gene: TRBV19; D gene: -; J gene: TRBJ1-1; clone size: -
CDR3 protein: CASSFGQGLEAFF; CDR3 DNA: TGTGCCAGCAGTTTCGGACAGGGCCTTGAAGCTTTCTTT; V gene: TRBV6-6; D gene: TRBD1; J gene: TRBJ1-1; clone size: -
CDR3 protein: CASRSTGSEQYF; CDR3 DNA: TGTGCCAGCAGGTCCACAGGGAGCGAGCAGTACTTC; V gene: TRBV6-5; D gene: -; J gene: TRBJ2-7; clone size: few
CDR3 protein: CASSLEFPTYEQYF; CDR3 DNA: TGTGCCAGCAGTTTGGAGTTCCCAACCTACGAGCAGTACTTC; V gene: TRBV28; D gene: -; J gene: TRBJ2-7; clone size: few
CDR3 protein: CASSPPSRGPF; CDR3 DNA: TGTGCCAGCAGCCCGCCTTCCAGGGGGCCTTTT; V gene: TRBV3-1/TRBV3-2; D gene: TRBD1; J gene: TRBJ2-3; clone size: once
CDR3 protein: CASSLRRVLYNEQFF; CDR3 DNA: TGTGCCAGCAGCTTAAGGCGGGTACTTTACAATGAGCAGTTCTTC; V gene: TRBV5-6; D gene: -; J gene: TRBJ2-1; clone size: -
CDR3 protein: CASSPRTGGLGNEQFF; CDR3 DNA: TGTGCCAGCAGCCCGAGGACAGGGGGCTTAGGTAATGAGCAGTTCTTC; V gene: TRBV9; D gene: TRBD1; J gene: TRBJ2-1; clone size: few
CDR3 protein: CASSLASLDEQFF; CDR3 DNA: TGTGCCAGCAGCTTAGCGAGCCTGGATGAGCAGTTCTTC; V gene: TRBV11-3; D gene: -; J gene: TRBJ2-1; clone size: -
CDR3 protein: CASSLKGATSGANVLTF; CDR3 DNA: TGTGCCAGCAGCTTAAAGGGGGCGACCTCTGGGGCCAACGTCCTGACTTTC; V gene: TRBV7-3; D gene: TRBD1; J gene: TRBJ2-6; clone size: -
CDR3 protein: CASSARDRDDEQFF; CDR3 DNA: TGTGCCAGCAGCGCAAGGGACAGGGATGATGAGCAGTTCTTC; V gene: TRBV9; D gene: TRBD1; J gene: TRBJ2-1; clone size: -
CDR3 protein: CASSRPGQGSGTEAFF; CDR3 DNA: TGTGCCAGCAGTCGACCGGGACAGGGTTCGGGCACTGAAGCTTTCTTT; V gene: TRBV2; D gene: TRBD1; J gene: TRBJ1-1; clone size: -
CDR3 protein: CASSFAGDTQYF; CDR3 DNA: TGTGCCAGCAGTTTCGCCGGAGATACGCAGTATTTT; V gene: TRBV12-3/TRBV12-4; D gene: -; J gene: TRBJ2-3; clone size: -
CDR3 protein: CASSLTGSDTIYF; CDR3 DNA: TGTGCCAGCAGCTTGACAGGGTCGGACACCATATATTTT; V gene: TRBV11-2; D gene: TRBD1; J gene: TRBJ1-3; clone size: -
CDR3 protein: CASTFGRGHPNRNTEAFF; CDR3 DNA: TGCGCCAGCACCTTCGGGAGGGGACACCCGAACCGGAACACTGAAGCTTTCTTT; V gene: TRBV23-1; D gene: -; J gene: TRBJ1-1; clone size: -
CDR3 protein: CASTPTGRSQPQHF; CDR3 DNA: TGTGCCAGCACCCCGACAGGCCGGAGTCAGCCCCAGCATTTT; V gene: TRBV28; D gene: -; J gene: TRBJ1-5; clone size: -
CDR3 protein: CASSGGRFTDTQYF; CDR3 DNA: TGTGCCAGCAGCGGCGGGAGGTTTACAGATACGCAGTATTTT; V gene: TRBV27; D gene: TRBD2; J gene: TRBJ2-3; clone size: -
CDR3 protein: CASSVRTGPNEKLFF; CDR3 DNA: TGTGCCAGCAGCGTGAGGACAGGGCCTAATGAAAAACTGTTTTTT; V gene: TRBV9; D gene: TRBD1; J gene: TRBJ1-4; clone size: -
CDR3 protein: CSVGTSGSNNEQFF; CDR3 DNA: TGCAGCGTGGGGACTAGCGGGAGTAACAATGAGCAGTTCTTC; V gene: TRBV29-1; D gene: TRBD2; J gene: TRBJ2-1; clone size: -
CDR3 protein: CASSGTLAKQETQYF; CDR3 DNA: TGTGCCAGCAGTGGTACGCTAGCGAAACAAGAGACCCAGTACTTC; V gene: TRBV2; D gene: -; J gene: TRBJ2-5; clone size: -
CDR3 protein: CASSEGIAGGPIYEQYF; CDR3 DNA: TGCGCCAGCAGTGAGGGTATAGCGGGAGGGCCCATCTACGAGCAGTACTTC; V gene: TRBV10-1; D gene: TRBD2; J gene: TRBJ2-7; clone size: -
CDR3 protein: CASSFATGGSNQPQHF; CDR3 DNA: TGTGCCAGCAGTTTCGCGACAGGGGGTAGCAATCAGCCCCAGCATTTT; V gene: TRBV28; D gene: TRBD1; J gene: TRBJ1-5; clone size: -
CDR3 protein: CASRQGGAAFF; CDR3 DNA: TGTGCCAGCCGACAGGGTGGGGCTGCTTTCTTT; V gene: TRBV3-1/TRBV3-2; D gene: TRBD1; J gene: TRBJ1-1; clone size: -
CDR3 protein: CASTKEASRFFF; CDR3 DNA: TGTGCCAGCACTAAAGAGGCCTCGCGGTTTTTCTTC; V gene: TRBV2; D gene: -; J gene: TRBJ2-1; clone size: -
CDR3 protein: CASSLSDAGGQETQYF; CDR3 DNA: TGTGCCAGCAGCTTGTCGGATGCGGGGGGACAAGAGACCCAGTACTTC; V gene: TRBV7-6; D gene: TRBD2; J gene: TRBJ2-5; clone size: once
CDR3 protein: CAIRGQGLSGTPLHF; CDR3 DNA: TGTGCCATCAGAGGACAGGGTCTGAGTGGTACACCCCTCCACTTT; V gene: TRBV10-3; D gene: TRBD1; J gene: TRBJ1-6; clone size: -
CDR3 protein: CASSGLAGGTDTQYF; CDR3 DNA: TGTGCCAGCAGTGGACTAGCGGGAGGCACAGATACGCAGTATTTT; V gene: TRBV6-4; D gene: TRBD2; J gene: TRBJ2-3; clone size: few
CDR3 protein: CASSETGTYEQYF; CDR3 DNA: TGTGCCAGTTCAGAGACAGGGACCTACGAGCAGTACTTC; V gene: TRBV19; D gene: TRBD1; J gene: TRBJ2-7; clone size: -
CDR3 protein: CASSRPGLAAYNEQFF; CDR3 DNA: TGTGCCAGCAGTCGACCGGGACTAGCGGCGTACAATGAGCAGTTCTTC; V gene: TRBV28; D gene: TRBD2; J gene: TRBJ2-1; clone size: -
CDR3 protein: CATSDTGRFEETQYF; CDR3 DNA: TGTGCCACCAGTGACACGGGGAGGTTCGAGGAGACCCAGTACTTC; V gene: TRBV24-1; D gene: -; J gene: TRBJ2-5; clone size: few
CDR3 protein: CAISESGGSGNTIYF; CDR3 DNA: TGTGCCATCAGTGAGTCAGGGGGCTCTGGAAACACCATATATTTT; V gene: TRBV10-3; D gene: -; J gene: TRBJ1-3; clone size: -
CDR3 protein: CASRSSGNYNEQFF; CDR3 DNA: TGTGCCAGCAGGTCTAGCGGGAACTACAATGAGCAGTTCTTC; V gene: TRBV5-4; D gene: TRBD2; J gene: TRBJ2-1; clone size: -
CDR3 protein: CASDVAGSTDTQYF; CDR3 DNA: TGTGCCAGCGATGTAGCGGGAAGCACAGATACGCAGTATTTT; V gene: TRBV28; D gene: TRBD2; J gene: TRBJ2-3; clone size: once
CDR3 protein: CSANSGASYEQYF; CDR3 DNA: TGCAGCGCCAATAGCGGGGCCTCCTACGAGCAGTACTTC; V gene: TRBV29-1; D gene: TRBD2; J gene: TRBJ2-7; clone size: -